These 5 T cell receptor beta chains were all obtained from the same sample, sequenced in a study of blood T cell repertoires in COVID-19 (dated by TCRdb to about 2020). The receptor library was made with the immunoSEQ multiplex PCR assay. Entries here come from immuneACCESS through TCRdb and include only in-frame sequences with V and J called. Some clones fail to appear in such tables; in the studies checked, an unresolved V gene covers under half of the shortfall, and the cause of the remainder is unknown. The sample table holds roughly 200,000 clones, of which approximately 86% were seen once. In total, the top ten clones hold 4.5% to 5.5% of the sample. Sequencing input: PBMCs or T cells enriched from blood (not recorded which). Receptors originate from a woman aged 25 to 45 who had been exposed to COVID-19.

The chain has TRBV3-1 (or the pseudogene TRBV3-2) and TRBJ2-7; no definite D call. The CDR3 is 13 residues long. Between the trimmed V and J ends, which lost 1 base and 4 bases, there was a span of 8 bases. Germline assignment: CDR1 LGHDT and CDR2 YNNKEL (reference sequence). This CDR3 reads CASSQVPNYEQYF. CDR3 bases: TGTGCCAGCAGCCAAGTCCCTAATTACGAGCAGTACTTC.

This chain uses TRBV19 with TRBJ2-3, with TRBD2 matching over 9 bases. The ends lost 7 bases at V and 2 bases at J; junction bases unmatched: 4. The CDR3 has 14 amino acids. Germline values: CDR1 LNHDA, CDR2 SQIVND (reference sequence). Here the CDR3 DNA reads TGTGCCAGTACTCGGACTAGCGTCACAGATACGCAGTATTTT. Its protein is CASTRTSVTDTQYF.

V gene TRBV11-2 combines with J gene TRBJ2-3, with TRBD1 matching 7 bases. This CDR3 region has 18 residues. Per germline, CDR1 SGHAT and CDR2 FQNNGV. V gave up 2 bases and J gave up 5 bases; unmatched junction bases: 16. The CDR3 DNA follows: TGTGCCAGCAGCTTACCCCCAACAGGGGCCAAAAGGGGAGATACGCAGTATTTT. Protein product: CASSLPPTGAKRGDTQYF. The whole variable domain, filled in from reference TRBV11-2 and TRBJ2-3, reads EAGVAQSPRYKIIEKRQSVAFWCNPISGHATLYWYQQILGQGPKLLIQFQNNGVVDDSQLPKDRFSAERLKGVDSTLKIQPAKLEDSAVYLCASSLPPTGAKRGDTQYFGPGTRLTVL.

The chain couples TRBV5-4 to TRBJ2-3, with 11 bases matching TRBD2. CDR3 length: 15 residues. Per germline, CDR1 SGHNT and CDR2 YYREEE (reference sequence). Germline trimming cut 3 bases from V and 1 base from J; bases unmatched to any gene: 1. This CDR3 is CASSYSGGGTDTQYF. CDR3 in DNA: TGTGCCAGCAGCTATAGCGGGGGGGGCACAGATACGCAGTATTTT.

The gene calls are TRBV27 and TRBJ2-1; 9 nucleotides agree with TRBD1. J lost 10 bases, V lost 5 bases, and 9 bases had no gene match. Germline V lookup: CDR1 MNHEY, CDR2 SMNVEV (reference sequence). This CDR3 is built from 14 residues. As DNA, the CDR3 is TGTGCCAGCAGTCCACAGGGACAGGGCCTGGAGCAGTTCTTC. Amino acids: CASSPQGQGLEQFF.